This T cell receptor (beta chain) comes out of a study of cytomegalovirus exposure and HLA in healthy donors. The PCR employed 60 Vbeta primers together with 13 Jbeta primers. Using immunoSEQ multiplex PCR, the repertoire was profiled, and TCRdb retains in-frame clones only, with some absent. Of hundreds of thousands of clones listed, roughly 89% are singletons. The CDR3 spans 12 residues. This clone was seen a handful of times. The chain is built from TRBV21-1 and TRBJ1-4. TRBV21-1 is marked as a pseudogene. The receptor's source is a young woman in good health and CMV-seronegative. The specimen sequenced was PBMCs. CDR3 region: CASSKVGRKLFF. The CDR3, as DNA: TGTGCCAGCAGCAAAGTGGGGAGAAAACTGTTTTTT.